The present T cell receptor beta chain was sequenced within a study of blood T cell repertoires in COVID-19. Some clones are missing from TCRdb's copy, which holds only in-frame ones; the method was immunoSEQ multiplex PCR. Here the sample spans almost 200,000 clones, less than 90% being singletons. V gave up 6 bases and J gave up 3 bases; unmatched junction bases: 8. This CDR3 contains 15 residues. Looked up from germline, CDR1 is LNHDA and CDR2 is SQIVND (reference sequence). The rearrangement uses TRBV19 and TRBJ1-3; 7 bases are a match to TRBD1. Sequenced sample: peripheral blood. This clonotype originated in a woman between 65 and 79 years old with acute or convalescent COVID-19. The CDR3: CASSRQGVGGNTIYF. Written as DNA, the CDR3 is TGTGCCAGTAGCAGACAGGGAGTAGGTGGAAACACCATATATTTT.